The text below deals with one T cell receptor (beta chain). TCRdb keeps only in-frame clones here, not all; method: immunoSEQ multiplex PCR. The table includes millions of clones, 85% to 95% detected once. The source of the sample is a study of shared clonotypes between healthy human individuals. The sequenced sample consisted of naive CD4+ T cells from PBMCs. Subset here: CD45RA+ positively selected. This receptor was obtained from a man aged 18 to 30 in good health. Some clones in this sample may be carry-over from other donors' samples.

This chain's CDR3 is CASSRDRGNYEQFF. The CDR3 DNA follows: TGCGCCAGCAGCCGGGACAGGGGTAATTATGAGCAGTTCTTC. This rearrangement joins TRBV4-3 to TRBJ2-1; 10 nucleotides align to TRBD1. V shed 4 bases, J shed 8 bases, and the junction held 5 bases outside the gene matches. Germline values: CDR1 LGHNA, CDR2 YSLEER. The CDR3 spans 14 residues.